Shown below are 8 T cell receptor beta chains from a single sample sequenced in a study of cytomegalovirus exposure and HLA in healthy donors. The PCR made use of 60 Vbeta and 13 Jbeta primers. Using immunoSEQ multiplex PCR, the repertoire was profiled, and TCRdb retains in-frame clones only, with some absent. This table has 160,000 or so clones, roughly 80% appearing once. Sequenced sample: PBMCs. Receptor source: a man between 60 and 75 years old in good health and CMV-seronegative.

The rearrangement joins TRBV6-1 to TRBJ1-5; TRBD1 is a possible D gene (6 bases). CDR1 MNHNS and CDR2 SASEGT come from the germline V gene. CDR3 length: 14 residues. V was trimmed by 8 bases and J by 7 bases, leaving 18 bases between them. The CDR3 protein is CASRILQGWQPQHF. For the CDR3, the DNA is TGTGCCAGCCGGATACTACAGGGTTGGCAGCCCCAGCATTTT.

The chain combines TRBV19 with TRBJ1-1; unclear D gene. Germline CDR1 and CDR2: LNHDA and SQIVND (reference sequence). The ends were cut back, 3 bases at V and 6 bases at J, with 14 bases in the middle. The CDR3 has 14 amino acids. CDR3 bases: TGTGCCAGTAGTATTAGTGAGGTTTCTGCTGAAGCTTTCTTT. The encoded protein is CASSISEVSAEAFF.

The chain recombines TRBV30 with TRBJ2-4; the D gene is possibly TRBD2 (6 bases). Trimming removed 1 base from V and 9 bases from J, with 7 bases in between. CDR1 and CDR2 (germline): GTSNPN, SVGIG (reference sequence). This CDR3 has 11 residues. CDR3 loop: CAWSGGAIQYF. In nucleotides, the CDR3 is TGTGCCTGGAGTGGCGGGGCCATTCAGTACTTC.

The table lists this clone with a count of one. The J gene is TRBJ1-2, the V gene TRBV6-6; 7 bases are shared with TRBD1. The CDR3 has 13 amino acids. CDR1 is MNHNY and CDR2 is SVGAGI in the germline V gene (reference sequence). V was pared by 8 bases and J by 7 bases, with 10 bases of the junction left unmatched. The chain's CDR3 is CASVGTGEGGYTF. DNA of the CDR3: TGTGCCAGCGTCGGAACAGGGGAAGGTGGCTACACCTTC.

V usage is TRBV29-1 and J usage is TRBJ2-5, with D unclear. This CDR3 comprises 12 residues. Trimming removed 3 bases at V and 0 bases at J, with 5 bases between. Germline-derived CDR1 and CDR2 are SQVTM and ANQGSEA. CDR3 residues: CSVDTNQETQYF. The CDR3 nucleotides are TGCAGCGTTGATACAAACCAAGAGACCCAGTACTTC. Together with reference TRBV29-1 and TRBJ2-5, the CDR3 gives the full variable domain: SAVISQKPSRDICQRGTSLTIQCQVDSQVTMMFWYRQQPGQSLTLIATANQGSEATYESGFVIDKFPISRPNLTFSTLTVSNMSPEDSSIYLCSVDTNQETQYFGPGTRLLVL.

The chain's CDR3 is CASRLGPWGLRNYEQYF. CDR3 nucleotides: TGTGCAAGTCGCTTAGGGCCGTGGGGACTACGAAACTACGAGCAGTACTTC. This chain uses TRBV12-2 with TRBJ2-7; whether TRBD2, the table's D call, matches the DNA was not checked. TRBV12-2 is classified as a pseudogene. The length of the CDR3 is 17 residues.

The V gene is TRBV6-5, the J gene TRBJ1-5; D uncertain. CDR3 length: 13 residues. V lost 5 bases and J lost 3, with 8 bases in between. Germline CDR1 and CDR2: MNHEY and SVGAGI. The chain's CDR3 is CASSEAINQPQHF. As DNA, the CDR3 is TGTGCCAGCAGTGAAGCGATCAATCAGCCCCAGCATTTT.

The chain links TRBV6-1 to TRBJ1-1, with 7 bases fitting TRBD1. CDR3 length: 14 amino acids. The ends lost 5 bases at V and 4 bases at J; junction bases unmatched: 7. Germline assignment: CDR1 MNHNS and CDR2 SASEGT. For the CDR3, the DNA is TGTGCCAGCAGTATGACAGGGATTACCACTGAAGCTTTCTTT. This codes for CASSMTGITTEAFF.